This entry lists 20 T cell receptor beta chains sequenced from one sample in a study of neurological immune-mediated disorders. TCRdb used MiXCR to reprocess the 5' RACE reads, holding one entry per CDR3 protein. The table includes fewer than 40,000 distinct CDR3 sequences, approximately 4.4% detected once. The specimen sequenced was PBMCs. The receptor source for this set is a man younger than 30 in good health.

This clonotype has a count of ten or more. This sequence joins TRBV20-1 and TRBJ1-2, with a weak D call TRBD1 (5 bases). Between the trimmed V and J ends, which lost 2 bases and 7 bases, there was a span of 14 bases. This CDR3 spans 13 amino acids. Looked up from germline, CDR1 is DFQATT and CDR2 is SNEGSKA (reference sequence). The CDR3 region is CSARLPGAGGYTF. The CDR3 nucleotides read TGCAGTGCTAGACTCCCTGGGGCGGGTGGCTACACCTTC.

This clonotype was detected ten times or more. The rearrangement links TRBV2 to TRBJ2-7, with D uncertain. The CDR3 is 14 amino acids. CDR1 and CDR2 (germline): SNHLY, FYNNEI. Trimming left V 4 bases short and J 2 bases short, with 12 bases between. The CDR3 is CASSGARLTYEQYF. The CDR3 coding sequence is TGTGCCAGCAGTGGAGCCAGGCTCACCTACGAGCAGTACTTC. Full variable domain (remainder filled in from reference TRBV2 and TRBJ2-7): EPEVTQTPSHQVTQMGQEVILRCVPISNHLYFYWYRQILGQKVEFLVSFYNNEISEKSEIFDDQFSVERPDGSNFTLKIRSTKLEDSAMYFCASSGARLTYEQYFGPGTRLTVT.

In this sample, this clonotype turned up many times. The rearrangement uses TRBV2 and TRBJ2-5; 7 bases fit TRBD1. With V trimmed by 4 bases and J by 2 bases, 7 bases remained unmatched. CDR1 is SNHLY and CDR2 is FYNNEI in the germline V gene. The CDR3 covers 15 residues. The CDR3 coding sequence is TGTGCCAGCAGTGTACAGGGACAGAGTCAAGAGACCCAGTACTTC. This translates into CASSVQGQSQETQYF.

This clonotype occurred many times. V is TRBV5-1 and J is TRBJ2-5; D gene uncertain. The CDR3 consists of 16 residues. Germline-derived CDR1 and CDR2 are SGHRS and YFSETQ. Trimming took off 3 bases at V and 0 bases at J, with 15 bases between the two ends. DNA of the CDR3: TGCGCCAGCAGCTCGGGCCCGATGGGGAACCAAGAGACCCAGTACTTC. Its translation is CASSSGPMGNQETQYF.

In this sample, this clonotype turned up many times. The rearrangement uses TRBV7-6 and TRBJ2-7; 16 bases align to TRBD2. The CDR3 runs to 18 residues. V trimming: 5 bases; J trimming: 4 bases; junction bases outside the gene matches: 11. Germline CDR1 is SGHVS and CDR2 is FNYEAQ. The CDR3 DNA sequence: TGTGCCAGCAGCCCCCAACAGGGACTAGCGGGGGGGTGGTACGAGCAGTACTTC. Protein sequence: CASSPQQGLAGGWYEQYF.

The chain recombines TRBV5-5 with TRBJ1-1; weak D call: TRBD1 (6 bases). The CDR3 extends over 14 amino acids. Germline V lookup: CDR1 SGHKS, CDR2 YYEKEE (reference sequence). V lost 4 bases to trimming and J lost 2 bases, with 12 bases between them. CDR3 amino acids: CASSLAGHNTEAFF. The CDR3, as DNA: TGTGCCAGCAGCCTGGCGGGACATAACACTGAAGCTTTCTTT.

This clonotype was counted ten times or more. This chain joins TRBV3-1 and TRBJ1-2; no firm D call. Trimming removed 4 bases at V and 2 bases at J, with 8 bases between. This CDR3 has 13 amino acids. CDR1 and CDR2 from the germline V gene are LGHDT and YNNKEL (reference sequence). CDR3 nucleotide sequence: TGTGCCAGCAGCCGAAACGTCAACTATGGCTACACCTTC. Residues: CASSRNVNYGYTF.

This clonotype is judged medium-sized (0.01 to 0.1%). The CDR3 region has the DNA TGCGCCAGCAGCTTGGTCGTAGGGGGCTACGAGCAGTACTTC. It codes for CASSLVVGGYEQYF. This rearrangement joins TRBV5-1 to TRBJ2-7; a possible D gene is TRBD1 (6 bases). Trimming shortened V by 0 bases and J by 3 bases, and 10 bases separated the two germline ends. The germline V gene encodes CDR1 SGHRS and CDR2 YFSETQ. The CDR3 loop spans 14 amino acids.

In this sample, this clonotype turned up many times. The DNA of the CDR3 is TGCAGCGTTGGCTCGAAGTGGGATCAGCCCCAGCATTTT. Translated, it gives CSVGSKWDQPQHF. The rearrangement links TRBV29-1 to TRBJ1-5, with D uncertain. V was cut by 4 bases and J by 5 bases, with 12 bases left in between. From germline, CDR1 is SQVTM and CDR2 ANQGSEA. CDR3 length: 13 residues.

This clonotype was counted ten times or more. V and J are TRBV5-1 and TRBJ1-4; no clear D gene. From germline, CDR1 is SGHRS and CDR2 YFSETQ. V was pared by 2 bases and J by 4 bases, with 9 bases between. The CDR3 totals 14 residues. The CDR3 DNA sequence: TGCGCCAGCAGCTTTGCCACGCTTAATGAAAAACTGTTTTTT. As protein: CASSFATLNEKLFF.

At least ten counts were recorded for this clonotype. The chain uses TRBV6-5 and TRBJ1-2; no clear D. Germline V lookup: CDR1 MNHEY, CDR2 SVGAGI. CDR3 length equals 14 residues. Trimming stripped 5 bases from V and 7 bases from J, with 17 bases between. CDR3 in amino acids: CASSRSMGFRGYTF. The CDR3 DNA sequence: TGTGCCAGCAGTCGATCCATGGGCTTTCGTGGCTACACCTTC.

This clonotype was counted many times. The rearrangement joins TRBV6-5 to TRBJ2-7; 13 bases agree with TRBD2. This CDR3 spans 17 amino acids. Germline CDR1 reads MNHEY; CDR2 reads SVGAGI. V shed 2 bases and J 4 bases; nucleotides not matched to a gene: 8. CDR3 region: CASSYPPGTSGAYEQYF. The CDR3 DNA reads TGTGCCAGCAGTTACCCTCCGGGGACTAGCGGGGCGTACGAGCAGTACTTC.

This clonotype was counted ten times or more. V and J are TRBV9 and TRBJ2-3; possibly TRBD1 or TRBD2 for D (5 bases each). Trimming took 4 bases from V and 11 from J, leaving 11 bases between them. The CDR3 consists of 11 residues. From germline, CDR1 is SGDLS and CDR2 YYNGEE. CDR3: CASSPGTEQYF. For the CDR3, the DNA is TGTGCCAGCAGCCCCGGGACCGAGCAGTATTTT.

This clonotype was counted many times. The CDR3 spells CASRGGFNQPQHF. The DNA for the CDR3 is TGTGCCAGCAGGGGCGGGTTCAATCAGCCCCAGCATTTT. This chain links TRBV27 with TRBJ1-5; no reliable D call. V was cut by 6 bases and J by 3 bases, with 9 bases left in between. Per germline, CDR1 MNHEY and CDR2 SMNVEV (reference sequence). The CDR3 consists of 13 residues.

This clonotype occurred a few times. This may stem from a read error, because a much larger clone lies one nucleotide away. V is TRBV29-1 and J is TRBJ2-7; 7 nucleotides align to TRBD1. Germline loops: CDR1 SQVTM, CDR2 ANQGSEA. This CDR3 comprises 15 residues. CDR3 residues: CGVVATGQIAYEQYF. CDR3 DNA sequence: TGCGGCGTTGTGGCCACGGGACAGATTGCCTACGAGCAGTACTTC.

Turning to this clonotype: The germline gene is not matched at one end of the junction; a read error may be the cause. The gene calls are TRBV6-2 or TRBV6-3 and TRBJ1-1, with D perhaps TRBD1 (6 bases). In germline, CDR1 is MNHEY, CDR2 SVGEGT. The CDR3 runs 14 residues. CDR3 nucleotides: TGTACCAGCAGTAACATGGGACAGAACACTGAAGCTTTCTTT. It specifies CTSSNMGQNTEAFF.

Many counts were recorded for this clonotype. The chain couples TRBV6-6 to TRBJ1-1; the match to TRBD1 covers 7 bases. After removal of 3 bases from V and 1 base from J, the junction contained 11 bases not matched to a gene. CDR3 length: 17 residues. Germline V gene lookup returns CDR1 MNHNY and CDR2 SVGAGI (reference sequence). The CDR3 is CASSYEGGPNGNTEAFF. CDR3 in DNA: TGTGCCAGCAGTTATGAAGGGGGCCCAAACGGGAACACTGAAGCTTTCTTT.

This clonotype was seen many times. The V and J genes are TRBV12-5 and TRBJ2-2, with D unresolved. With 4 bases removed from V and 8 bases from J, the gap between germline ends came to 5 bases. CDR3 length: 11 residues. Germline V gene lookup returns CDR1 LGHNT and CDR2 FRNRAP. The CDR3 region is CASGSEGELFF. The CDR3 DNA follows: TGTGCTAGTGGTTCGGAGGGGGAGCTGTTTTTT.

This clonotype showed up many times. V is TRBV12-3 or TRBV12-4 and J is TRBJ1-3; D unclear. V lost 6 bases and J lost 0, with 6 bases in between. The CDR3 is 13 amino acids. This CDR3 reads CASRGYSGNTIYF. The CDR3 region has the DNA TGTGCCAGCAGAGGATACTCTGGAAACACCATATATTTT.

This clonotype was found many times. The V and J genes are TRBV5-1 and TRBJ2-1; 11 bases match TRBD2. Losses at the gene ends were 0 bases for V and 5 bases for J; bases not matched to a gene: 1. The CDR3 spans 15 residues. The germline gives CDR1 SGHRS, CDR2 YFSETQ. The CDR3 is CASSLVAGGDNEQFF. The DNA of the CDR3 is TGCGCCAGCAGCTTGGTAGCGGGGGGGGACAATGAGCAGTTCTTC.